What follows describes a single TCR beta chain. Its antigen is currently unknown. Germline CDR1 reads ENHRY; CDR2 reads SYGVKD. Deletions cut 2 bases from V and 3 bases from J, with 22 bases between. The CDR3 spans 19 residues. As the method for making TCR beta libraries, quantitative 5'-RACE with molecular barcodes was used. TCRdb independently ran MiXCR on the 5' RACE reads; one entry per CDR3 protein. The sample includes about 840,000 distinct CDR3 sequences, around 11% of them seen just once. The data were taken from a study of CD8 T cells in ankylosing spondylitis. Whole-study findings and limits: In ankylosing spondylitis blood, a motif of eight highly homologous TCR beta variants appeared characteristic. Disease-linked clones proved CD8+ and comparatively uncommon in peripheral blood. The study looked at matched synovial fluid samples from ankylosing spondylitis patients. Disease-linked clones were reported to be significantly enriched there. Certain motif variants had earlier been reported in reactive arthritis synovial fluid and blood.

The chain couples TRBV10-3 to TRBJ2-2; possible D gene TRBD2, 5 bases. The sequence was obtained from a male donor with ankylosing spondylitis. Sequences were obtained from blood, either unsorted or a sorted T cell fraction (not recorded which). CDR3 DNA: TGTGCCATCAGTGAGATCAGGCTAGCTCCTGGCTGGCACACCGGGGAGCTGTTTTTT. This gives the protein CAISEIRLAPGWHTGELFF.